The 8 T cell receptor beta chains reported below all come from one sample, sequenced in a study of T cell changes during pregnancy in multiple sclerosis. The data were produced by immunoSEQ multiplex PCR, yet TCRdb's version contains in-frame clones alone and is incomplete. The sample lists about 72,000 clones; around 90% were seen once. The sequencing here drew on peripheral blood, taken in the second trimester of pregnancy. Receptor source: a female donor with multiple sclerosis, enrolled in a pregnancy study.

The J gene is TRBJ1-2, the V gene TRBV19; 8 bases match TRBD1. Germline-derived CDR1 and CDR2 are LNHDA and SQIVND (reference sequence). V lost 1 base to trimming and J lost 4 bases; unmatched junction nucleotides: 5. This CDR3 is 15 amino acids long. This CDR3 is CASSIGPGGVYGYTF. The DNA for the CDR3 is TGTGCCAGTAGTATAGGGCCAGGGGGCGTCTATGGCTACACCTTC. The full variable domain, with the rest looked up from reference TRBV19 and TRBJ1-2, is DGGITQSPKYLFRKEGQNVTLSCEQNLNHDAMYWYRQDPGQGLRLIYYSQIVNDFQKGDIAEGYSVSREKKESFPLTVTSAQKNPTAFYLCASSIGPGGVYGYTFGSGTRLTVV.

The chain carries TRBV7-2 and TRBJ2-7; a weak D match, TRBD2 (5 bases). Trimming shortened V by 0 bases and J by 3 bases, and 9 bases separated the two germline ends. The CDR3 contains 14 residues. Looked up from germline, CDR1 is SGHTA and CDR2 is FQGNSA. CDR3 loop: CASSLARGDYEQYF. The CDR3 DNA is TGTGCCAGCAGCTTAGCCCGGGGTGACTACGAGCAGTACTTC.

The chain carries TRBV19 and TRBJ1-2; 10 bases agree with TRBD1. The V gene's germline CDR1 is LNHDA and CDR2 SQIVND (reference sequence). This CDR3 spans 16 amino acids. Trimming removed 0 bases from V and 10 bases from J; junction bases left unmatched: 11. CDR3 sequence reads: CASSIELTRDRGVYTF. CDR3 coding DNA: TGTGCCAGTAGTATAGAGCTCACCAGGGACAGGGGAGTCTACACCTTC. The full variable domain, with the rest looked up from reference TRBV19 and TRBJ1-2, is DGGITQSPKYLFRKEGQNVTLSCEQNLNHDAMYWYRQDPGQGLRLIYYSQIVNDFQKGDIAEGYSVSREKKESFPLTVTSAQKNPTAFYLCASSIELTRDRGVYTFGSGTRLTVV.

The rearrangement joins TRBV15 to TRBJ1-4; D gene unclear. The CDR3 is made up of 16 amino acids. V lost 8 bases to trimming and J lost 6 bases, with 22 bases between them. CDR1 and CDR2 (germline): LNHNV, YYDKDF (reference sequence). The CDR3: CATEPIMGRSDEKLFF. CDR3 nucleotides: TGTGCCACCGAACCAATTATGGGGAGGTCAGATGAAAAACTGTTTTTT.

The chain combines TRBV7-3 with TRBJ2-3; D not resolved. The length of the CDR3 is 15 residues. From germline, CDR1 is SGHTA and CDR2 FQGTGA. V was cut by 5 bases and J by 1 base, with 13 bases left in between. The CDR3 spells CASSVTAGGTDTQYF. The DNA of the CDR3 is TGTGCCAGCAGCGTCACGGCCGGAGGCACAGATACGCAGTATTTT.

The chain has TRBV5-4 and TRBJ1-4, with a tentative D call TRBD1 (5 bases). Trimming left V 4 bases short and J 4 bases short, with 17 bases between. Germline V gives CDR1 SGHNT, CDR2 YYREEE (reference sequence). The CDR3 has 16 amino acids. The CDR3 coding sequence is TGTGCCAGCAGCGGCGTTGGAGGGGTTGGTAATGAAAAACTGTTTTTT. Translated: CASSGVGGVGNEKLFF. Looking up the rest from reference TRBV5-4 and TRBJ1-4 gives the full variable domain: ETGVTQSPTHLIKTRGQQVTLRCSSQSGHNTVSWYQQALGQGPQFIFQYYREEENGRGNFPPRFSGLQFPNYSSELNVNALELDDSALYLCASSGVGGVGNEKLFFGSGTQLSVL.

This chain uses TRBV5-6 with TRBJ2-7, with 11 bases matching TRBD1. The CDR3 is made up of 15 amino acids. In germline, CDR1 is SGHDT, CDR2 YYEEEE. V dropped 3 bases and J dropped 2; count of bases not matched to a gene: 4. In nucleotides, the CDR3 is TGTGCCAGCAGCTCCGCGGACAGGGGGCCCTACGAGCAGTACTTC. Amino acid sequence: CASSSADRGPYEQYF.

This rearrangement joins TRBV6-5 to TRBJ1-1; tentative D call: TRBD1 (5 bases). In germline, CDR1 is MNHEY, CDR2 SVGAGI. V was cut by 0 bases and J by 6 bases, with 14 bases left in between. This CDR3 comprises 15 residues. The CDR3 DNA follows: TGTGCCAGCAGTTACTCCTTCGGGGACTTCGCTGAAGCTTTCTTT. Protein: CASSYSFGDFAEAFF.